This T cell receptor beta chain stems from a study of cytomegalovirus exposure and HLA in healthy donors. Study-wide background: Unique TCRs numbering around 80 million, obtained from HLA-typed donors, made up an early data release.

Points from the study as a whole: For most TCR beta V segments, an earlier analysis put the productive rate at about 90% or about 30% of the time. TCR beta sequences numbering fewer than 20,000 were associated with HLA alleles at 0.05 false discovery rate in a later analysis. Reports state that TCR beta sequences accurately predicted most subjects' HLA-A and HLA-B alleles.

Notes on this clone: Antigen specificity is unknown.

Per germline, CDR1 MNHEY and CDR2 SMNVEV (reference sequence). V was cut by 3 bases and J by 5 bases, with 16 bases left in between. There are 16 residues in the CDR3. PCR used 60 Vbeta primers and 13 Jbeta primers. The protocol was immunoSEQ multiplex PCR, while the TCRdb copy is restricted to in-frame clones and leaves out a portion. The repertoire has some 100,000 clones, about 72% of them found once; the top ten carry almost 5%. V gene TRBV27 combines with J gene TRBJ2-2; tentative D call: TRBD1 (5 bases). This clonotype originated in a man aged 50 to 59 in good health and CMV-seropositive. Sequenced material: PBMCs. The CDR3 loop reads CASSFLSFPGTGELFF. The DNA of the CDR3 is TGTGCCAGCAGTTTCCTTTCCTTCCCAGGGACCGGGGAGCTGTTTTTT.